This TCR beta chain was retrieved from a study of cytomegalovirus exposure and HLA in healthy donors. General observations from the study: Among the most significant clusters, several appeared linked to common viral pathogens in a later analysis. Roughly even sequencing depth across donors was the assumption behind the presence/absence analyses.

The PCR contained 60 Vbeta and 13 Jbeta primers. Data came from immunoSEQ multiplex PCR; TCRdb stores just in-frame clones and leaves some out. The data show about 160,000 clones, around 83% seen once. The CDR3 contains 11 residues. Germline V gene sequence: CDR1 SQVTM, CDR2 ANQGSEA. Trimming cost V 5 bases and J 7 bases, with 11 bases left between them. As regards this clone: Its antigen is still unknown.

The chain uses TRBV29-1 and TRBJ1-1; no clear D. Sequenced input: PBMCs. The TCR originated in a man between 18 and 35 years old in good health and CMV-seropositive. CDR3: CSVMLAGEAFF. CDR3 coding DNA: TGCAGCGTTATGTTGGCAGGTGAAGCTTTCTTT.